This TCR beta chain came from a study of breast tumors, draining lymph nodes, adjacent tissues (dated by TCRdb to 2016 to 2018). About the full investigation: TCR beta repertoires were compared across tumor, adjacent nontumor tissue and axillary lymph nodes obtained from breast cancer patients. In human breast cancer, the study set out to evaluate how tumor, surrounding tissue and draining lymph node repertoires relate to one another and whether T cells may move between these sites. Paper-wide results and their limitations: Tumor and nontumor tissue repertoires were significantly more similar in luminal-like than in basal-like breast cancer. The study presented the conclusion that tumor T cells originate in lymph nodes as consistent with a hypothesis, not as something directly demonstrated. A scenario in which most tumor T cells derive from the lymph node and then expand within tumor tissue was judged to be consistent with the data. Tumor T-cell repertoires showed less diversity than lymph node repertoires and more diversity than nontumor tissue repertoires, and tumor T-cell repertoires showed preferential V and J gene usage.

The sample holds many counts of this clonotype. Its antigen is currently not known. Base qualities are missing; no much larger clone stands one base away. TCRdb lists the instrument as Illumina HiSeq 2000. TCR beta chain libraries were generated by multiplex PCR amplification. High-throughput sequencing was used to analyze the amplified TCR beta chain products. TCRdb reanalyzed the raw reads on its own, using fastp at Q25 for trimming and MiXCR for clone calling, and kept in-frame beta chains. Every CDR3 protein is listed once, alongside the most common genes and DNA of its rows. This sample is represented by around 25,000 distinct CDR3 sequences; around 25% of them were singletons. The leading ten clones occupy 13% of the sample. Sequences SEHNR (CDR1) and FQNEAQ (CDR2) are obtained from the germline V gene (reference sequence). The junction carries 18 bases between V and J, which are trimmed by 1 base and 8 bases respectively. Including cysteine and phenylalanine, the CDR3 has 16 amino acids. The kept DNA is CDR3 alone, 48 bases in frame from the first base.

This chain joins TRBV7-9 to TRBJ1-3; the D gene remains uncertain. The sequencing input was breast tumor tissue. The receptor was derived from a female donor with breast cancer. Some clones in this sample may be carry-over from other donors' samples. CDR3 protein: CASSLVGSASGHTIYF. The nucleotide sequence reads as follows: TGTGCCAGCAGCTTAGTGGGTTCCGCCTCTGGGCACACCATATATTTT. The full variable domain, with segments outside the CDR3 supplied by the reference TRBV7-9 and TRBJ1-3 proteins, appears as DTGVSQNPRHKITKRGQNVTFRCDPISEHNRLYWYRQTLGQGPEFLTYFQNEAQLEKSRLLSDRFSAERPKGSFSTLEIQRTEQGDSAMYLCASSLVGSASGHTIYFGEGSWLTVV.